A selection of T cell receptor beta chains follows, all from one sample in a study of blood T cell repertoires in COVID-19. Measured with immunoSEQ multiplex PCR; TCRdb has only the in-frame clones, and not every one. The data hold 210,000 or so clones, with 86% observed a single time. The sample comprised peripheral blood. These receptors were obtained from a woman between 50 and 59 years old with acute or convalescent COVID-19. Each CDR3 is given with its conserved first and last residue. Fields, in order: CDR3 length, V gene, clone size, D gene, J gene, CDR3 DNA, CDR3 protein. A D gene is named only where the DNA matches it firmly. Rows give clone size only sometimes, using once, few, many, or a class for an expanded clone.

>13|TRBV11-2|NA|TRBD1|TRBJ1-1
TGTGCCAGCACCCCAGGGGGTCTCACTGAAGCTTTCTTT
CASTPGGLTEAFF
>13|TRBV5-4|NA|TRBD2|TRBJ2-5
TGTGCCAGCAGCTACCAGGGAGGGGAGACCCAGTACTTC
CASSYQGGETQYF
>14|TRBV6-6|NA|NA|TRBJ1-1
TGTGCCAGCAGTTACTCGCCCGGGGACACTGAAGCTTTCTTT
CASSYSPGDTEAFF
>16|TRBV25-1|NA|TRBD2|TRBJ2-7
TGTGCCAGCAGTGATGCCACTAGCGGGCCGGGAAGCGAGCAGTACTTC
CASSDATSGPGSEQYF
>15|TRBV19|NA|TRBD1|TRBJ1-1
TGTGCCAGTAGTAATGGGAAACAGGGGTTCACTGAAGCTTTCTTT
CASSNGKQGFTEAFF
>15|TRBV9|NA|NA|TRBJ2-7
TGTGCCAGCAGCGCCGGGGAGGCCAGCACCTACGAGCAGTACTTC
CASSAGEASTYEQYF
>16|TRBV21-1|NA|NA|TRBJ2-7
TGTGCCAGCAGCAAAGTGGGACAGGGGAGGAATAACGAGCAGTACTTC
CASSKVGQGRNNEQYF
>17|TRBV7-2|NA|TRBD1|TRBJ1-2
TGTGCCAGCAGCTTATTCAGAGGGGGCAGGGGCTACTATGGCTACACCTTC
CASSLFRGGRGYYGYTF
>14|TRBV5-5|NA|TRBD1|TRBJ2-7
TGTGCCAGCAGCTCGGACAGGGCCCCCTACGAGCAGTACTTC
CASSSDRAPYEQYF
>14|TRBV7-9|NA|TRBD2|TRBJ2-1
TGTGCCAGCAGCTGGACAGCGGGGGTCGATGAGCAGTTCTTC
CASSWTAGVDEQFF
>15|TRBV25-1|NA|NA|TRBJ2-5
TGTGCCAGCAGTGAATACACAGGGCAACGAGAGACCCAGTACTTC
CASSEYTGQRETQYF
>15|TRBV15|NA|TRBD2|TRBJ2-5
TGTGCCACCCGCCGAGGACTAGAAGAGGCGGAGACCCAGTACTTC
CATRRGLEEAETQYF
>15|TRBV7-9|NA|NA|TRBJ1-1
TGTGCCAGCTCGTCGGGGTTTAACCTTAACACTGAAGCTTTCTTT
CASSSGFNLNTEAFF
>14|TRBV7-2|NA|TRBD1|TRBJ2-5
TGTGCCAGCAGCATCCGGGACAGAAAAGAGACCCAGTACTTC
CASSIRDRKETQYF
>15|TRBV21-1|NA|NA|TRBJ2-2
TGTGCCAGCAGCAAGCAAGTCGGGAACACCGGGGAGCTGTTTTTT
CASSKQVGNTGELFF
>12|TRBV11-3|NA|NA|TRBJ2-2
TGTGCCAGCAGCTTACTTCCCGGGGAGCTGTTTTTT
CASSLLPGELFF
>15|TRBV11-2|NA|NA|TRBJ2-7
TGTGCCAGCAGCTTAGATAGGAAGGCGGTCTACGAGCAGTACTTC
CASSLDRKAVYEQYF
>13|TRBV7-9|NA|NA|TRBJ2-3
TGTGCCAGCTCTATCGGGGAAACAGATACGCAGTATTTT
CASSIGETDTQYF
>15|TRBV5-6|once|NA|TRBJ2-3
TGTGCCAGCAGCTTGCAGGGGGGCCGAACAGATACGCAGTATTTT
CASSLQGGRTDTQYF
>13|TRBV6-6|NA|TRBD1|TRBJ1-1
TGTGCCAGCTCTGACAGGGGGAACACTGAAGCTTTCTTT
CASSDRGNTEAFF
>14|TRBV6-2/TRBV6-3|NA|TRBD1|TRBJ2-5
TGTGCCAGCAGTGGAAGGACAGGGGAGGAGACCCAGTACTTC
CASSGRTGEETQYF
>15|TRBV6-5|NA|NA|TRBJ1-4
TGTGCCAGCAAAGCACCGGGACACTTTAATGAAAAACTGTTTTTT
CASKAPGHFNEKLFF
>12|TRBV24-1|NA|NA|TRBJ1-2
TGTGCCACCAGTGATACATTTTTTGGCTACACCTTC
CATSDTFFGYTF
>14|TRBV7-2|NA|NA|TRBJ1-3
TGTGCCAGCAGCTTAGGCAGCTCTGGAAACACCATATATTTT
CASSLGSSGNTIYF
>16|TRBV7-2|NA|TRBD2|TRBJ2-3
TGTGCCAGCAGCTTAAGACTAGCGGGGGACACAGATACGCAGTATTTT
CASSLRLAGDTDTQYF
>16|TRBV11-2|NA|TRBD2|TRBJ2-7
TGTGCCAGCAGCCCCAGGCGGGGGGCGGCCCTGGGCGAGCAGTACTTC
CASSPRRGAALGEQYF
>14|TRBV15|NA|TRBD2|TRBJ2-3
TGTGCCACCCGGACTAGCTTAGGGGCAGATACGCAGTATTTT
CATRTSLGADTQYF
>16|TRBV21-1|NA|NA|TRBJ1-4
TGTGCCAGCAGCAAAGCGTGGACAGGGAGGGTTGAAAAACTGTTTTTT
CASSKAWTGRVEKLFF
>16|TRBV4-3|NA|TRBD1|TRBJ1-2
TGCGCCAGCAGCCAAGATGTCGCAGGGGGAAACTATGGCTACACCTTC
CASSQDVAGGNYGYTF
>13|TRBV30|few|TRBD1|TRBJ2-1
TGTGCCTGGAGCCTGGACAGGGGCGATGAGCAGTTCTTC
CAWSLDRGDEQFF
>14|TRBV7-6|NA|TRBD2|TRBJ2-5
TGTGCCAGCAGCTCGCGGGGGGCTAGGGAGACCCAGTACTTC
CASSSRGARETQYF
>14|TRBV2|NA|NA|TRBJ1-5
TGTGCCAGCAGTGCGGTGGGGGCTGGTCAGCCCCAGCATTTT
CASSAVGAGQPQHF
>16|TRBV7-2|NA|TRBD2|TRBJ2-5
TGTGCCAGCAGCCCCCAAGGACTAGCGGCCTTGGAGACCCAGTACTTC
CASSPQGLAALETQYF
>12|TRBV10-3|NA|TRBD2|TRBJ2-2
TGTGCCACGGGGGGGAACACCGGGGAGCTGTTTTTT
CATGGNTGELFF
>16|TRBV7-6|once|TRBD1|TRBJ1-1
TGTGCCAGCAGCCCCGGGACAGGGGTTATGAACACTGAAGCTTTCTTT
CASSPGTGVMNTEAFF
>14|TRBV5-6|NA|NA|TRBJ1-2
TGTGCCAGCAGCAGCGGGCCGCAGCACTATGGCTACACCTTC
CASSSGPQHYGYTF
>15|TRBV7-2|NA|TRBD2|TRBJ2-5
TGTGCCAGCAGCCCGCTAGCGGGGGCCCAAGAGACCCAGTACTTC
CASSPLAGAQETQYF
>16|TRBV19|once|TRBD2|TRBJ2-1
TGTGCCAGTAGTTCCCGTACTAGCGGCTCCTACAATGAGCAGTTCTTC
CASSSRTSGSYNEQFF
>15|TRBV2|NA|NA|TRBJ1-1
TGTGCCAGCAGTGAATTAGAGACAGGTATAACTGAAGCTTTCTTT
CASSELETGITEAFF
>15|TRBV6-5|NA|NA|TRBJ1-5
TGTGCCAGCAGCGCCGGAGGACAGCCCTATCAGCCCCAGCATTTT
CASSAGGQPYQPQHF
>17|TRBV5-4|NA|TRBD1|TRBJ1-6
TGTGCCAGCAGCTTGGGGCAGGGGGCGCCGGGGAATTCACCCCTCCACTTT
CASSLGQGAPGNSPLHF
>15|TRBV18|NA|NA|TRBJ2-7
TGTGCCAGCTCACCGGGGGCAGGTGGCGGCTACGAGCAGTACTTC
CASSPGAGGGYEQYF
>12|TRBV2|many|NA|TRBJ2-7
TGTGCCAGCAGCCAGACTAGTAACGAGCAGTACTTC
CASSQTSNEQYF
>15|TRBV10-3|NA|TRBD2|TRBJ2-1
TGTGCCATCAGTGCCAGGGGACTAGCGGGAGATGAGCAGTTCTTC
CAISARGLAGDEQFF
>13|TRBV4-3|NA|NA|TRBJ2-2
TGCGCCAGCAGCCAGAGGAACACCGGGGAGCTGTTTTTT
CASSQRNTGELFF
>15|TRBV28|NA|TRBD1|TRBJ2-7
TGTGCCAGCAGTTTATGGGACAGGGCCATATACGAGCAGTACTTC
CASSLWDRAIYEQYF
>12|TRBV30|NA|TRBD2|TRBJ2-5
TGTGCCTGGACTAGCGGCGCGGGGACCCAGTACTTC
CAWTSGAGTQYF
>13|TRBV6-5|NA|NA|TRBJ1-1
TGTGCCAGCGGCATGGCCCCGGGCACTGAAGCTTTCTTT
CASGMAPGTEAFF
>12|TRBV18|NA|NA|TRBJ1-1
TGTGCCAGCTCACCTGACAGCACTGAAGCTTTCTTT
CASSPDSTEAFF
>15|TRBV18|NA|TRBD2|TRBJ2-3
TGTGCCAGCTCACCGCGAGCGGGAGGATCAGATACGCAGTATTTT
CASSPRAGGSDTQYF
>15|TRBV7-8|NA|NA|TRBJ1-2
TGTGCCAGCAGCTTCGGAGGCCGACATAACTATGGCTACACCTTC
CASSFGGRHNYGYTF
>13|TRBV7-3|NA|NA|TRBJ2-5
TGTGCCAGCAGCTTATCCAGACAAGAGACCCAGTACTTC
CASSLSRQETQYF
>16|TRBV6-2/TRBV6-3|NA|TRBD2|TRBJ2-5
TGTGCCAGCAGTCCCGGACTAGCGGGAGGAGGAGAGACCCAGTACTTC
CASSPGLAGGGETQYF
>16|TRBV3-1/TRBV3-2|NA|TRBD2|TRBJ2-1
TGTGCCAGCAGCCAAGATAGGCGGGGGGGAAACAATGAGCAGTTCTTC
CASSQDRRGGNNEQFF